The 11 T cell receptor beta chains in this list originate from one sample, sequenced in a study of tumor and adjacent non-tumor tissue in lung cancer. This sample's RNA came from whole unsorted tissue. This non-tumor lung sample came from over 3 cm beyond the tumor edge. Three rounds of nested PCR, following a modified ARM-PCR protocol, produced the TCRbeta library. MiXCR was run by TCRdb on the multiplex PCR reads, yielding one entry per CDR3 protein. The sample has about 110,000 distinct CDR3 sequences; 60% to 65% are singletons. Sequenced sample: distant non-tumor lung tissue. All receptors derive from a man between 60 and 75 years old with non-small cell lung cancer.

The chain uses TRBV4-2 and TRBJ2-1, with 16 bases that match TRBD2. The CDR3 sequence is 17 residues long. The germline gives CDR1 LGHNA, CDR2 YNFKEQ. With V trimmed by 5 bases and J by 10 bases, 11 bases remained unmatched. The DNA for the CDR3 is TGTGCCAGCAGCGTGCCCGGGACTAGCGGGAGGGATTCCGAGCAGTTCTTC. Protein product: CASSVPGTSGRDSEQFF.

For this clonotype: Its ends do not fully match the called genes, so a read error is possible. This rearrangement joins TRBV6-5 to TRBJ1-2; no reliable D call. Looked up from germline, CDR1 is MNHEY and CDR2 is SVGAGI. The CDR3 runs 17 residues. CDR3 amino acids: CASSYSLGFADIYGYTF. Written as DNA, the CDR3 is TGTGCCAGCAGTTACTCGTTAGGTTTCGCCGACATCTATGGCTACACATTC.

As for this clonotype: With a much larger clone just one base away, this may be a read error. The chain joins TRBV20-1 to TRBJ1-6; 9 bases match TRBD1. Germline values: CDR1 DFQATT, CDR2 SNEGSKA (reference sequence). CDR3 length: 14 amino acids. CDR3 nucleotides: TGCAGTGCTAAACCCGGGACAGGGAATTTACCCCTCCACTTT. Its translation: CSAKPGTGNLPLHF.

With respect to this clonotype: A read error is possible here, since a much larger clone lies one base away. The rearrangement joins TRBV20-1 to TRBJ2-7; D uncertain. Per the germline V gene, CDR1 is DFQATT and CDR2 is SNEGSKA (reference sequence). V lost 4 bases and J 1 base, leaving 14 bases between the germline ends. The CDR3 totals 14 residues. This CDR3 reads CSATGLVGSYEQYF. The CDR3 DNA reads TGCAGTGCTACGGGTCTAGTGGGATCCTACGAGCAGTACTTC.

Worth noting for this clonotype: The junction differs from germline at one of its ends, possibly a read error. The chain couples TRBV6-6 to TRBJ2-7, with D hard to call. This CDR3 spans 12 amino acids. Germline CDR1 reads MNHNY; CDR2 reads SVGAGI (reference sequence). CDR3 nucleotide sequence: TGTACCAGCAGTGACCGGTTGTACGAACAGTACTTC. Translation gives CTSSDRLYEQYF.

This clonotype occurred many times. This sequence joins TRBV6-6 and TRBJ2-7; 12 nucleotides line up with TRBD2. CDR3 length: 17 amino acids. Germline CDR1 is MNHNY and CDR2 is SVGAGI (reference sequence). V trimming: 0 bases; J trimming: 6 bases; junction bases outside the gene matches: 9. For the CDR3, the DNA is TGTGCCAGCAGTTACTCGAAATCCGGACTAGCGGGAACCGAGCAGTACTTC. Amino acid sequence: CASSYSKSGLAGTEQYF.

The V and J genes are TRBV30 and TRBJ2-1; 12 nucleotides match TRBD2. J lost 4 bases, V lost 2 bases, and 12 bases had no gene match. Germline-derived CDR1 and CDR2 are GTSNPN and SVGIG (reference sequence). There are 18 residues in the CDR3. As DNA, the CDR3 is TGTGCCTGGAGTCCGACCAAGCTAGCGGGAGGGAAATACAATGAGCAGTTCTTC. Translated, it gives CAWSPTKLAGGKYNEQFF.

A remark on this clonotype: One junction end disagrees with the germline gene, perhaps due to a read error. The chain joins TRBV7-9 to TRBJ1-2, with a possible D match to TRBD1 (5 bases). There are 14 residues in the CDR3. Germline values: CDR1 SEHNR, CDR2 FQNEAQ (reference sequence). This chain's CDR3 is CARSLGDSFYGYTF. CDR3 bases: TGTGCCAGAAGCTTAGGCGACAGTTTTTATGGCTACACCTTC.

This clonotype was seen repeatedly, ten times or more. The chain uses TRBV12-3 or TRBV12-4 and TRBJ2-1, with D possibly matching TRBD1 (7 bases). V lost 5 bases, J lost 8 bases, and 10 bases lay in between. The CDR3 is 12 amino acids. CDR3 nucleotides: TGTGCCAGCAGTCAGGGGGGCGATGAGCAGTTCTTC. Its translation: CASSQGGDEQFF.

Ten or more counts support this clonotype. The CDR3 is CSARGPGQSHEQYF. CDR3 bases: TGCAGTGCTAGAGGACCGGGACAGAGTCACGAGCAGTACTTC. The V and J genes are TRBV20-1 and TRBJ2-7, with 7 bases identical to TRBD1. Per the germline V gene, CDR1 is DFQATT and CDR2 is SNEGSKA (reference sequence). The CDR3 contains 14 residues. Unmatched junction bases numbered 8, after V lost 1 base and J lost 5 bases.

As concerns this clonotype: One junction end does not reproduce the germline sequence, and a read error may be involved. V and J are TRBV6-2 or TRBV6-3 and TRBJ2-7; D gene unclear. Germline CDR1 and CDR2: MNHEY and SVGEGT. This CDR3 comprises 13 residues. The chain's CDR3 is CASSYPFLYEHYF. DNA for the CDR3: TGTGCCAGCAGTTACCCTTTCCTCTACGAGCACTACTTC.